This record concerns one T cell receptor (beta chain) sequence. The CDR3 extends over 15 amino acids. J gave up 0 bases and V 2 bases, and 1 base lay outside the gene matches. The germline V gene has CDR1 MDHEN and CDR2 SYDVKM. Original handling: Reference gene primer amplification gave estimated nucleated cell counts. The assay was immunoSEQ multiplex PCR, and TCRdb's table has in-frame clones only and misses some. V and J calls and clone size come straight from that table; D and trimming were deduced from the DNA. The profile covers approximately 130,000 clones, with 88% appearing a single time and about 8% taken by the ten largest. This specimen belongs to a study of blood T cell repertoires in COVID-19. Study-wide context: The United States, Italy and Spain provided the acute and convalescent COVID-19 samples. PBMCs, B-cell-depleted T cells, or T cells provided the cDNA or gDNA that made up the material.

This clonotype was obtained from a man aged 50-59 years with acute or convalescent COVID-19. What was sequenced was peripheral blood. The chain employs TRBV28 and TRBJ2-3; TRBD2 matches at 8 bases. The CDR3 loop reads CASSLVAGSTDTQYF. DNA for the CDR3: TGTGCCAGCAGTTTAGTAGCGGGGAGCACAGATACGCAGTATTTT.